This T cell receptor beta chain originates from a study of early T cells in non-severe SARS-CoV-2 infection. Study background: Alpha and beta chains were unpaired, from unsorted whole-blood bulk RNA.

Unmatched junction bases numbered 13, after V lost 4 bases and J lost 1 base. The V gene's germline CDR1 is SGHRS and CDR2 YFSETQ. The CDR3 totals 17 residues. In the library, individual cDNA molecules carried attached unique molecular identifiers. TCRdb called the 5' RACE reads again in MiXCR, with one record for every CDR3 protein. Here the sample spans 55,000 to 65,000 distinct CDR3 sequences, about 8.9% being singletons. As to this clonotype: Its antigen is still unknown.

Whole-study results and caveats: Anti-spike CD8 responses were favored by VDJdb matching, which missed private and CD4 specificities.

The chain recombines TRBV5-1 with TRBJ2-7, with TRBD1 matching over 8 bases. The source is an adult who was a healthcare worker with PCR-confirmed SARS-CoV-2 infection or an uninfected control (not recorded which). The sequenced material came from whole blood. The CDR3 region is CASSLEPGTGISYEQYF. CDR3 sequence (DNA): TGCGCCAGCAGCCTTGAACCCGGGACAGGAATTTCCTACGAGCAGTACTTC.